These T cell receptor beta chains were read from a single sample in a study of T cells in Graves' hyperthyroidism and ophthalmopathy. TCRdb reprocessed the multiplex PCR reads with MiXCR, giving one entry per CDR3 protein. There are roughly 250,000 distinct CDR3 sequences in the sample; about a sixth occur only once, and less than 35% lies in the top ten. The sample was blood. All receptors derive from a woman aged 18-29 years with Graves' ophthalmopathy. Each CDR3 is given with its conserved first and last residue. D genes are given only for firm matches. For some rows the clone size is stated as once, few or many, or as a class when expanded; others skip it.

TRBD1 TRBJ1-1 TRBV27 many TGTGCCAGCACTTCTTTGCGGACAGGGGGGGAAGCTTTCTTT CASTSLRTGGEAFF
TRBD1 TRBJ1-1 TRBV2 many TGTGCCAGCAGTGGACAGGGGGGGACGAACACTGAAGCTTTCTTT CASSGQGGTNTEAFF
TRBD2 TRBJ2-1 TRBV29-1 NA TGCAGCGTCTGTTTGATCGGGACTAGCGGGGGCCTCTCCTACAATGAGCAGTTCTTC CSVCLIGTSGGLSYNEQFF
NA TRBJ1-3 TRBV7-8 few TGTGCCAGCAGCTTAGGGGGGGCGGATTACTCGACGAACACCATATATTTT CASSLGGADYSTNTIYF
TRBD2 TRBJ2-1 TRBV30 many TGTGCCTGGAAGGGCGGGGGAAGGGAGCAGTTCTTC CAWKGGGREQFF
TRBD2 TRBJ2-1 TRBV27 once TGTGCCAGCAGTTTATATACTAGCGGGGGGATAAACAATGAGCAGTTCTTC CASSLYTSGGINNEQFF
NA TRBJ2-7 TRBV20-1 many TGCAGTGCTAGAGATCCTTTCGGGACCCTAAGCTCCTACGAGCAGTACTTC CSARDPFGTLSSYEQYF
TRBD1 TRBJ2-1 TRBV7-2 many TGTGCCAGCAGCTTAACCGGGACAGTCTACAATGAGCAGTTCTTC CASSLTGTVYNEQFF
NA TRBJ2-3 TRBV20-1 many TGCAGTGCTAGAGATCTGGAGGGCTCCCCCACAGATACGCAGTATTTT CSARDLEGSPTDTQYF
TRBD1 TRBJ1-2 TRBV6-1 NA TGTGCCAGCTGGAGACAGGGGACGAACTATGGCTACACCTTC CASWRQGTNYGYTF
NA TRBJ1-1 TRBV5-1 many TGCGCCAGCAGCCTCCAGGGAACCGGCACTGAAGCTTTCTTT CASSLQGTGTEAFF
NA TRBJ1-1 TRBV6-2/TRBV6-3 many TGTGCCAGCAGTTATCTGGCCACTGAAGCTTTCTTT CASSYLATEAFF
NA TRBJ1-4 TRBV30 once TGTGCCTGGAGTGTACCGAGGGGGGGCGAAAAACTGTTTTTT CAWSVPRGGEKLFF
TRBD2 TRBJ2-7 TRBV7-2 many TGTGCCAGCAGCCCCCAGACGTTTAGCGGGGGGGCGGGCGAGCAGTACTTC CASSPQTFSGGAGEQYF
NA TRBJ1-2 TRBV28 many TGTGCCAGCAGTTTTCAGTCGTCTTCAGGATACTATGGCTACACCTTC CASSFQSSSGYYGYTF
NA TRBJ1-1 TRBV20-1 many TGCAGTGTTAGGCGACTGATGAACACTGAAGCTTTCTTT CSVRRLMNTEAFF